This T cell receptor beta chain stems from a study of CD8 T cells in Susac syndrome. In blood CD8+ and CD4+ T cells, TCR beta underwent sequencing. The TEMRA cells underwent FACS enrichment, while the CD8+ and CD4+ T cells underwent negative isolation. Roughly 0.45 to 1 ug RNA was reverse transcribed with random hexamers. TCRdb used MiXCR to reprocess the immunoSEQ multiplex PCR reads, holding one entry per CDR3 protein. The sample lists 95,000 to 150,000 distinct CDR3 sequences; around 94% were seen once. The length of the CDR3 is 12 residues. Germline V gives CDR1 LGHNT, CDR2 FRNRAP. V lost 6 bases and J 6 bases, leaving 9 bases between the germline ends.

The chain uses TRBV12-5 and TRBJ2-1; TRBD1 might be the D (6 bases). The sample consisted of CD8+ T cells from PBMCs. The clonotype originates from a human donor with Susac syndrome. The chain's CDR3 is CASGPQGNEQFF. The DNA of the CDR3 is TGTGCTAGTGGACCACAGGGCAATGAGCAGTTCTTC.